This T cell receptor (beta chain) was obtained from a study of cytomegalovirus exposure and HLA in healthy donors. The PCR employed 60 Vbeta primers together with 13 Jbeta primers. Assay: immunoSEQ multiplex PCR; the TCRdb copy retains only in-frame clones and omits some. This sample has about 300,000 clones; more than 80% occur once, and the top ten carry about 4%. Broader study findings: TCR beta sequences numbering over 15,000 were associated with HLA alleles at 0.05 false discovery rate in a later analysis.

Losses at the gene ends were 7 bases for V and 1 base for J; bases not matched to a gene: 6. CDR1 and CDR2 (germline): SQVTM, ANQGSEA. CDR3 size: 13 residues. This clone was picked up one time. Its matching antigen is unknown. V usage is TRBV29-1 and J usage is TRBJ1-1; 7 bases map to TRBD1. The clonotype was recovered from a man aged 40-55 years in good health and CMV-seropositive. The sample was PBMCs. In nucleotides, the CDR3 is TGCAGCGGACGGGGACAGAGGAACACTGAAGCTTTCTTT. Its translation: CSGRGQRNTEAFF.